Listed here are 26 T cell receptor beta chains from one sample, sequenced in a study of cytomegalovirus exposure and HLA in healthy donors. Both 60 Vbeta primers and 13 Jbeta primers went into the PCR. Clones were read by immunoSEQ multiplex PCR, and TCRdb kept only the in-frame ones, dropping some. The sample yields 75,000 to 100,000 clones, around 68% seen once. Source material: PBMCs. The receptors originated from a female donor in good health and CMV-seronegative.

V is TRBV7-8 and J is TRBJ1-5, with TRBD1 as a possible D gene (5 bases). Germline assignment: CDR1 SGHVS and CDR2 FQNEAQ. Trimming pared 1 base from V and 3 bases from J, leaving 10 bases between. This CDR3 comprises 15 residues. The CDR3 here is CASSLGVDNNQPQHF. The CDR3 DNA reads TGTGCCAGCAGCTTAGGGGTGGACAACAATCAGCCCCAGCATTTT.

Comments on this clone: The final CDR3 position lacks the conserved phenylalanine or tryptophan, pointing to a likely read error. The chain carries TRBV29-1 and TRBJ2-3; 10 bases fit TRBD1. The CDR3 contains 13 residues. Trimming took 6 bases from V and 1 from J; bases not matched to a gene: 1. Germline V gene sequence: CDR1 SQVTM, CDR2 ANQGSEA. In DNA form, the CDR3 reads TGCAGCGTAGGGACAGGGGGCACAGATACGCAGTATTTG. Its translation: CSVGTGGTDTQYL.

Only one count was recorded for this clone. The chain has TRBV27 and TRBJ2-7; 11 bases line up with TRBD2. Germline lookup yields CDR1 MNHEY and CDR2 SMNVEV (reference sequence). This CDR3 spans 13 amino acids. J lost 5 bases, V lost 4 bases, and 1 base had no gene match. Here the CDR3 reads CASSSSGRNEQYF. The CDR3, as DNA: TGTGCCAGCAGTTCTAGCGGGAGGAACGAGCAGTACTTC.

The gene calls are TRBV20-1 and TRBJ1-3, with a tentative D call TRBD1 (5 bases). Per germline, CDR1 DFQATT and CDR2 SNEGSKA (reference sequence). This CDR3 region has 11 residues. V lost 6 bases and J 4 bases, leaving 7 bases between the germline ends. CDR3 region: CSARTGNTIYF. CDR3 DNA sequence: TGCAGTGCGCGGACAGGAAACACCATATATTTT.

The chain couples TRBV9 to TRBJ2-2, with 8 bases fitting TRBD1. V shed 3 bases, J shed 6 bases, and the junction held 13 bases outside the gene matches. This CDR3 comprises 17 residues. Germline CDR1 SGDLS, CDR2 YYNGEE. DNA of the CDR3: TGTGCCAGCAGCGCCCCCGGGACAGGTATAAGTGCCGGGGAGCTGTTTTTT. The encoded protein is CASSAPGTGISAGELFF.

This clone was detected only a few times. The chain employs TRBV18 and TRBJ2-2; no firm D call. CDR3 length equals 12 residues. V shed 3 bases and J shed 4 bases, with 3 bases lying between them. Germline loops: CDR1 KGHSH, CDR2 LQKENI. Here the CDR3 DNA reads TGTGCCAGCTCACCGGCCACCGGGGAGCTGTTTTTT. This sequence encodes CASSPATGELFF. Full variable domain (outside the CDR3, taken from reference TRBV18 and TRBJ2-2): NAGVMQNPRHLVRRRGQEARLRCSPMKGHSHVYWYRQLPEEGLKFMVYLQKENIIDESGMPKERFSAEFPKEGPSILRIQQVVRGDSAAYFCASSPATGELFFGEGSRLTVL.

V is TRBV5-6 and J is TRBJ1-2; 7 bases line up with TRBD1. CDR3 length equals 14 residues. Losses at the gene ends were 3 bases for V and 4 bases for J; bases not matched to a gene: 6. Germline lookup yields CDR1 SGHDT and CDR2 YYEEEE. The CDR3 here is CASSSGTVFYGYTF. CDR3 DNA: TGTGCCAGCAGCTCCGGGACAGTCTTCTATGGCTACACCTTC. The full variable domain, rest sourced from reference TRBV5-6 and TRBJ1-2, is DAGVTQSPTHLIKTRGQQVTLRCSPKSGHDTVSWYQQALGQGPQFIFQYYEEEERQRGNFPDRFSGHQFPNYSSELNVNALLLGDSALYLCASSSGTVFYGYTFGSGTRLTVV.

The chain couples TRBV30 to TRBJ2-7, with a weak D call TRBD1 (6 bases). The CDR3 covers 14 residues. Trimming pared 0 bases from V and 4 bases from J, leaving 13 bases between. Germline assignment: CDR1 GTSNPN and CDR2 SVGIG (reference sequence). CDR3 in DNA: TGTGCCTGGAGTGTAGTTGGACAGCAGTACGAGCAGTACTTC. Amino acid sequence: CAWSVVGQQYEQYF.

This clone was seen a handful of times. The CDR3 sequence: CASSSWTGSGYTF. Written as DNA, the CDR3 is TGTGCCAGCAGTTCGTGGACAGGGTCTGGCTACACCTTC. The chain employs TRBV6-5 and TRBJ1-2, with 8 bases aligning to TRBD1. The CDR3 is 13 residues long. Looked up from germline, CDR1 is MNHEY and CDR2 is SVGAGI. The junction had 5 bases not matched to a gene; V was cut back by 4 bases and J by 7 bases.

V gene TRBV5-1 combines with J gene TRBJ1-6; TRBD1 matches 8 bases. Germline-derived CDR1 and CDR2 are SGHRS and YFSETQ. J was trimmed by 3 bases and V by 1 base; bases with no gene match: 0. The CDR3 extends over 15 amino acids. CDR3 protein: CASSLTGGYNSPLHF. The CDR3, as DNA: TGCGCCAGCAGCTTGACAGGGGGCTATAATTCACCCCTCCACTTT.

This chain connects TRBV9 to TRBJ2-3, with 13 bases identical to TRBD2. The CDR3 totals 15 residues. With 3 bases clipped from V and 5 bases from J, the junction kept 3 bases outside the gene matches. Per the germline V gene, CDR1 is SGDLS and CDR2 is YYNGEE. CDR3 residues: CASSGTSGSGDTQYF. The CDR3 DNA follows: TGTGCCAGCAGCGGGACTAGCGGGAGTGGAGATACGCAGTATTTT.

V and J are TRBV6-5 and TRBJ1-1; D is undetermined. Germline CDR1 is MNHEY and CDR2 is SVGAGI. The V gene lost 10 bases and the J gene lost 5 bases, with 20 bases spanning the gap. The CDR3 runs 14 residues. CDR3 nucleotides: TGTGCCACCAGAAATAGAGGCGGGAGGACTGAAGCTTTCTTT. Residues: CATRNRGGRTEAFF.

V gene TRBV30 combines with J gene TRBJ1-5; weak D call: TRBD1 (6 bases). V lost 2 bases and J 2 bases, leaving 13 bases between the germline ends. The V gene's germline CDR1 is GTSNPN and CDR2 SVGIG (reference sequence). This CDR3 is 15 amino acids long. CDR3 sequence: CAWSLQGRGNQPQHF. DNA of the CDR3: TGTGCCTGGAGTCTACAGGGCAGAGGCAATCAGCCCCAGCATTTT.

The genes are TRBV14 and TRBJ2-7; 9 positions match TRBD2. Germline V CDR1 and CDR2: SGHDN, FVKESK. This CDR3 spans 16 amino acids. V lost 5 bases and J lost 3; bases outside the gene matches: 11. In DNA form, the CDR3 reads TGTGCCAGCAGCTCCAGGCCTCAGCGGGAGGTCTACGAGCAGTACTTC. Translated: CASSSRPQREVYEQYF. The entire variable domain, with the rest obtained from reference TRBV14 and TRBJ2-7, is as follows: EAGVTQFPSHSVIEKGQTVTLRCDPISGHDNLYWYRRVMGKEIKFLLHFVKESKQDESGMPNNRFLAERTGGTYSTLKVQPAELEDSGVYFCASSSRPQREVYEQYFGPGTRLTVT.

The rearrangement uses TRBV4-3 and TRBJ2-2; TRBD2 aligns across 9 bases. CDR1 LGHNA and CDR2 YSLEER come from the germline V gene. The CDR3 runs to 18 residues. J gave up 8 bases and V 0 bases, and 13 bases lay outside the gene matches. The CDR3 DNA follows: TGCGCCAGCAGCCAAGAGGCCCTAGCGGGGTCCATGGCTGGGGAGCTGTTTTTT. Its translation is CASSQEALAGSMAGELFF.

This clone was seen a few times. The DNA for the CDR3 is TGTGCCAGCAGTTCGACAGGGGGTCGGGCACCCCTCCACTTT. It encodes CASSSTGGRAPLHF. The rearrangement joins TRBV2 to TRBJ1-6; 9 bases align to TRBD1. Germline V lookup: CDR1 SNHLY, CDR2 FYNNEI. The CDR3 is 14 amino acids. Germline trimming cut 5 bases from V and 11 bases from J; bases unmatched to any gene: 7.

CDR3 residues: CASSVGQGRWETQYF. CDR3 in DNA: TGTGCCAGCAGCGTAGGGCAGGGTCGGTGGGAGACCCAGTACTTC. The chain recombines TRBV9 with TRBJ2-5; perhaps TRBD1 as D (5 bases). Germline V gene data show CDR1 as SGDLS and CDR2 as YYNGEE. The CDR3 length is 15 residues. V was cut by 0 bases and J by 5 bases, with 14 bases left in between.

The chain employs TRBV4-1 and TRBJ2-1, with TRBD2 as a possible D gene (5 bases). V was trimmed by 1 base and J by 4 bases, leaving 14 bases between them. CDR1 and CDR2 (germline): MGHRA, YSYEKL. The CDR3 spans 16 residues. DNA for the CDR3: TGCGCCAGCAGCCAAGCATCCTTCCCGGGATACAATGAGCAGTTCTTC. The encoded protein is CASSQASFPGYNEQFF.

The CDR3 is CASSESTWNTEAFF. The CDR3 bases are TGCGCCAGCAGTGAGTCGACATGGAACACTGAAGCTTTCTTT. The V and J genes are TRBV10-1 and TRBJ1-1, with unresolved D. Trimming shortened V by 0 bases and J by 1 base, and 6 bases separated the two germline ends. The CDR3 length is 14 residues. Germline V gene lookup returns CDR1 WNHNN and CDR2 SYGVQD (reference sequence).

This clone has more than one count but fewer than ten. The chain is built from TRBV5-4 and TRBJ2-7; weak D call: TRBD2 (6 bases). Germline V gives CDR1 SGHNT, CDR2 YYREEE (reference sequence). V gave up 0 bases and J gave up 6 bases, with 10 bases separating them. The CDR3 is 13 residues long. The CDR3 DNA sequence: TGTGCCAGCAGCTTGGCAGGAGGGGCCGAGCAGTACTTC. Translated, it gives CASSLAGGAEQYF. The variable domain in full, with the rest retrieved from reference TRBV5-4 and TRBJ2-7, is ETGVTQSPTHLIKTRGQQVTLRCSSQSGHNTVSWYQQALGQGPQFIFQYYREEENGRGNFPPRFSGLQFPNYSSELNVNALELDDSALYLCASSLAGGAEQYFGPGTRLTVT.

V is TRBV10-3 and J is TRBJ1-1, with D unclear. Germline V gene sequence: CDR1 ENHRY, CDR2 SYGVKD. Trimming cost V 8 bases and J 13 bases, with 8 bases left between them. This CDR3 has 8 amino acids. CDR3 in amino acids: CAIGSGFF. CDR3 in DNA: TGTGCCATCGGGTCGGGTTTCTTT.

J is TRBJ1-5 and V is TRBV28; TRBD1 agrees at 9 bases. The CDR3 length is 16 residues. V shed 7 bases and J 4 bases; nucleotides not matched to a gene: 11. The germline gives CDR1 MDHEN, CDR2 SYDVKM. Here the CDR3 DNA reads TGTGCCAGCATCCCTCCGGGACAGGGTATGAATCAGCCCCAGCATTTT. Translation: CASIPPGQGMNQPQHF. The variable domain in full, completed from reference TRBV28 and TRBJ1-5, reads DVKVTQSSRYLVKRTGEKVFLECVQDMDHENMFWYRQDPGLGLRLIYFSYDVKMKEKGDIPEGYSVSREKKERFSLILESASTNQTSMYLCASIPPGQGMNQPQHFGDGTRLSIL.

This clone appeared once. The V gene is TRBV4-1, the J gene TRBJ2-1, with 8 positions matching TRBD2. With 2 bases clipped from V and 5 bases from J, the junction kept 11 bases outside the gene matches. There are 17 residues in the CDR3. Germline CDR1 MGHRA, CDR2 YSYEKL. In DNA form, the CDR3 reads TGCGCCAGCAGCCAAAGGAGCGGGAGTGCTCATAACAATGAGCAGTTCTTC. Its translation is CASSQRSGSAHNNEQFF.

This clone was seen a few times. Different DNA sequences within this sample yield the same CDR3. This sequence joins TRBV5-4 and TRBJ1-1; a possible D gene is TRBD1 (5 bases). Trimming took off 3 bases at V and 1 base at J, with 13 bases between the two ends. There are 15 residues in the CDR3. Germline values: CDR1 SGHNT, CDR2 YYREEE (reference sequence). CDR3 DNA: TGTGCCAGCAGCTCTAGGGGCAGGGCGAACACTGAAGCTTTCTTT. Its translation: CASSSRGRANTEAFF.

V is TRBV29-1 and J is TRBJ2-1, with D possibly TRBD1 on 7 matching bases. CDR3 length: 14 residues. Per germline, CDR1 SQVTM and CDR2 ANQGSEA. Trimming shortened V by 4 bases and J by 8 bases, and 18 bases separated the two germline ends. This CDR3 is CSVAVGRGADEQFF. CDR3 sequence (DNA): TGCAGCGTTGCAGTTGGCAGGGGGGCCGATGAGCAGTTCTTC.

CDR3 amino acids: CASSSGGSTAKNIQYF. In DNA, the CDR3 is TGTGCCAGCAGTTCTGGCGGGAGTACGGCCAAAAACATTCAGTACTTC. This chain connects TRBV28 to TRBJ2-4; TRBD2 matches 7 bases. V lost 4 bases and J lost 1; bases outside the gene matches: 7. The germline CDR1 and CDR2 sequences are MDHEN and SYDVKM. The CDR3 is 16 residues long.